The clone carrying this TCR beta chain was recorded many times. Antigen: not known. This entry belongs to a study of regulatory T cells in long-lasting Graves disease. Across the study: For under 3 months, newly diagnosed Graves' patients had been taking antithyroid drugs. Study outcomes and limitations: Accuracy could have been hurt by small sample size.

Sample time point: newly diagnosed GD, antithyroid drugs for less than 3 months. RNA from PBMCs was the source of the TCR library. Assembly of TCR beta libraries relied on iRepertoire HTBI primers together with Arm-PCR of CDR3 regions. Authors' methods: Identification yielded 55 to 75 TRBV and 11 to 15 TRBJ segments across samples. TCRdb reprocessed the multiplex PCR reads with MiXCR, giving one entry per CDR3 protein. TCRdb, not the authors, supplied the V and J calls. The sample carries under 250,000 distinct CDR3 sequences, roughly a fifth recorded once. Trimming removed 0 bases from V and 6 bases from J, with 17 bases in between. The germline V gene encodes CDR1 DFQATT and CDR2 SNEGSKA (reference sequence). The CDR3 contains 15 residues. These same data were also listed under a study on T cells in Graves' hyperthyroidism and ophthalmopathy. That study reports: Researchers ran a first-round RT-PCR on the TCR CDR3 using the HTBI primer set.

This sequence was found in a woman in her thirties with Graves disease. The starting material was peripheral blood mononuclear cells (PBMCs), obtained at new diagnosis, from a patient treated with antithyroid drugs. The chain is built from TRBV20-1 and TRBJ2-5; D is uncertain. This CDR3 is CSARDPGVAGKTQYF. The CDR3 DNA is TGCAGTGCTAGAGATCCTGGGGTAGCTGGGAAGACCCAGTACTTC.